The clone carrying this T cell receptor (beta chain) was counted between two and nine times. Its antigen is currently unknown. Its ends do not fully match the called genes, so a read error is possible. The read gets to within 3 residues of the CDR3 end, and the germline J gene fills in the rest. Within the sample, other DNA sequences also encode this same CDR3. CDR3 size: 14 residues. CDR1 is SGHRS, CDR2 YFSETQ, per germline. This specimen belongs to a study of T cell clonality in common variable immunodeficiency. Findings of the study overall: CVID subjects showed higher TCRbeta clonality than healthy controls. Repertoire-complication correlations in CVID were limited by patient heterogeneity. Fewer TCRbeta clones were shared among CVID subjects than controls.

Repertoires were generated with immunoSEQ multiplex PCR, while TCRdb's copy carries only in-frame clones and drops some. Recorded here are roughly 60,000 clones, with no singletons, and the ten leading clones hold about 1.5%. What was sequenced was peripheral blood mononuclear cells. The chain employs TRBV5-1 and TRBJ1-1, with 10 bases fitting TRBD1. The origin of this receptor is a person aged 18-69 years in good health. The sequenced part of the CDR3 DNA is TGCGCCAGCAGCTTGTCGGGACAGGGGACTGAG. This sequence encodes CASSLSGQGTE. In full, the CDR3 reads CASSLSGQGTEAFF.